These 14 T cell receptor beta chains share one sample of origin, sequenced in a study of cytomegalovirus exposure and HLA in healthy donors (dated by TCRdb to 2017 to 2019). Receptors were amplified or captured by the immunoSEQ multiplex PCR assay. A mixture of 60 forward primers for TCR Vbeta segments and 13 reverse primers for TCR Jbeta segments was used in the multiplex PCR. TCRdb took over this immuneACCESS table, retaining in-frame rearrangements with V and J assigned. Such tables are incomplete; in checked studies, under half of the missing clones stem from an unresolved V gene, and the remainder is unexplained. For this sample the table gives fewer than 250,000 clones, of which just under 75% were detected only once. Together, the top ten hold about 4.4% of the sample. The specimen was PBMCs. These receptors originate from a man younger than 40 in good health and CMV-seropositive.

J is TRBJ2-1 and V is TRBV10-2; 13 bases align to TRBD2. Unmatched junction bases numbered 7, after V lost 10 bases and J lost 10 bases. The CDR3 contains 13 residues. Germline CDR1 is WSHSY and CDR2 is SAAADI. The CDR3 is CATRLAGGGEQFF. The CDR3 region has the DNA TGCGCCACTCGACTAGCGGGAGGCGGGGAGCAGTTCTTC.

This clone was found a few times. This chain uses TRBV30 with TRBJ2-4; D perhaps matches TRBD1 (5 bases). Germline V CDR1 and CDR2: GTSNPN, SVGIG (reference sequence). The CDR3 totals 17 residues. The V gene lost 1 base and the J gene lost 2 bases, with 18 bases spanning the gap. The CDR3 spells CAWSESPGYGTKNIQYF. CDR3 bases: TGTGCCTGGAGTGAATCTCCAGGGTATGGGACCAAAAACATTCAGTACTTC.

This clone has only one observation. This chain uses TRBV5-6 with TRBJ2-3, with TRBD2 matching 14 bases. This CDR3 has 19 residues. Germline assignment: CDR1 SGHDT and CDR2 YYEEEE. V lost 4 bases and J lost 1; bases outside the gene matches: 11. This CDR3 is CASSPVGGLAGAGTDTQYF. CDR3 bases: TGTGCCAGCAGCCCGGTGGGGGGACTAGCGGGGGCCGGCACAGATACGCAGTATTTT.

This sequence joins TRBV6-5 and TRBJ1-6; D ambiguous. This CDR3 is built from 15 residues. Looked up from germline, CDR1 is MNHEY and CDR2 is SVGAGI. With 2 bases removed from V and 4 bases from J, the gap between germline ends came to 9 bases. CDR3 DNA sequence: TGTGCCAGCAGTTACCTCGGCAGGTATAATTCACCCCTCCACTTT. It yields the protein CASSYLGRYNSPLHF.

Points on this clone: Other nucleotide sequences from this sample produce the same CDR3. The J gene is TRBJ2-3, the V gene TRBV7-3, with 9 bases lining up with TRBD2. The length of the CDR3 is 15 residues. Trimming cost V 2 bases and J 4 bases; bases outside gene matches: 4. Germline CDR1 reads SGHTA; CDR2 reads FQGTGA. CDR3 residues: CASSLGGGGADTQYF. The CDR3 coding sequence is TGTGCCAGCAGCTTAGGCGGGGGGGGTGCAGATACGCAGTATTTT.

About this clone: The identical CDR3 is also encoded by other nucleotide sequences in the sample. J is TRBJ1-4 and V is TRBV9; the match to TRBD1 covers 8 bases. The germline CDR1 and CDR2 sequences are SGDLS and YYNGEE. The CDR3 runs 15 residues. J gave up 4 bases and V 0 bases, and 2 bases lay outside the gene matches. This CDR3 reads CASSVGGQGNEKLFF. DNA of the CDR3: TGTGCCAGCAGCGTAGGAGGACAGGGTAATGAAAAACTGTTTTTT.

The chain recombines TRBV7-9 with TRBJ2-1, with 11 bases that match TRBD2. Trimming took 0 bases from V and 7 from J; bases not matched to a gene: 2. CDR1 and CDR2 from the germline V gene are SEHNR and FQNEAQ (reference sequence). The CDR3 is 15 amino acids. CDR3 DNA sequence: TGTGCCAGCAGCTTAGCGGGACTAGCGGCGAATGAGCAGTTCTTC. Protein product: CASSLAGLAANEQFF.

The rearrangement uses TRBV7-2 and TRBJ2-7, with 14 bases fitting TRBD2. V dropped 3 bases and J dropped 5; count of bases not matched to a gene: 6. This CDR3 comprises 16 residues. In germline, CDR1 is SGHTA, CDR2 FQGNSA. Here the CDR3 reads CASSFGGTSGRNEQYF. CDR3 DNA: TGTGCCAGCAGCTTCGGAGGGACTAGCGGGAGAAACGAGCAGTACTTC.

The chain combines TRBV10-3 with TRBJ2-5; 11 bases are shared with TRBD2. The CDR3 has 14 amino acids. Germline trimming cut 9 bases from V and 2 bases from J; bases unmatched to any gene: 5. CDR1 and CDR2 from the germline V gene are ENHRY and SYGVKD. The DNA for the CDR3 is TGTGCCATGAATAGCGGGGGGGATCAAGAGACCCAGTACTTC. Protein product: CAMNSGGDQETQYF.

The rearrangement links TRBV9 to TRBJ2-7; maybe TRBD2 (6 bases). CDR1 is SGDLS, CDR2 YYNGEE, per germline. Trimming left V 4 bases short and J 7 bases short, with 9 bases between. The CDR3 loop spans 11 amino acids. The CDR3: CASSLGGEQYF. The DNA of the CDR3 is TGTGCCAGCAGCCTGGGGGGTGAGCAGTACTTC.

V is TRBV5-1 and J is TRBJ1-1; D gene unclear. Trimming took off 0 bases at V and 1 base at J, with 10 bases between the two ends. The CDR3 runs 15 residues. Per germline, CDR1 SGHRS and CDR2 YFSETQ. The CDR3 region is CASSLAGLRNTEAFF. In DNA, the CDR3 is TGCGCCAGCAGCTTGGCCGGACTTCGGAACACTGAAGCTTTCTTT.

The V gene is TRBV5-1, the J gene TRBJ1-4, with no clear D. Per germline, CDR1 SGHRS and CDR2 YFSETQ. The CDR3 totals 15 residues. V was cut by 2 bases and J by 3 bases, with 11 bases left in between. DNA for the CDR3: TGCGCCAGCAGCTTTACATGGGAGGCTAATGAAAAACTGTTTTTT. Translation gives CASSFTWEANEKLFF. Based on the CDR3 plus reference TRBV5-1 and TRBJ1-4, the full variable domain is KAGVTQTPRYLIKTRGQQVTLSCSPISGHRSVSWYQQTPGQGLQFLFEYFSETQRNKGNFPGRFSGRQFSNSRSEMNVSTLELGDSALYLCASSFTWEANEKLFFGSGTQLSVL.

This clone was seen more than once but under ten times. The chain links TRBV7-2 to TRBJ1-4, with D hard to call. The CDR3 sequence is 13 residues long. CDR1 and CDR2 from the germline V gene are SGHTA and FQGNSA. Trimming cost V 6 bases and J 4 bases, with 9 bases left between them. CDR3 sequence (DNA): TGTGCCAGCAGGGCCGGAGTTAATGAAAAACTGTTTTTT. Amino acids: CASRAGVNEKLFF.

The rearrangement joins TRBV6-5 to TRBJ1-2, with D perhaps TRBD1 (5 bases). Germline lookup yields CDR1 MNHEY and CDR2 SVGAGI. V shed 3 bases and J shed 8 bases, with 16 bases lying between them. CDR3 length: 14 amino acids. CDR3 nucleotides: TGTGCCAGCAGTTATCGGGCAGGGTATGAGGGCTACACCTTC. Residues: CASSYRAGYEGYTF.